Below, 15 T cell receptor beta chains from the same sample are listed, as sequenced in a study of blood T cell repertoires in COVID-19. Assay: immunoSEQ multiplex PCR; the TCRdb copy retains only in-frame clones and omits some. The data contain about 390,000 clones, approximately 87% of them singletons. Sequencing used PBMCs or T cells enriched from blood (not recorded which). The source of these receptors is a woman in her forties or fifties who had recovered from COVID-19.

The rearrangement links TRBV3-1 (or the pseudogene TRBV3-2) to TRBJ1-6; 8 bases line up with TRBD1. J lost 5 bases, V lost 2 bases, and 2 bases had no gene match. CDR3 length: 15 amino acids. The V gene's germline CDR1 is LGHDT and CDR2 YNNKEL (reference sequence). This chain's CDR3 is CASSQTGGDNSPLHF. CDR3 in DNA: TGTGCCAGCAGCCAAACAGGGGGTGATAATTCACCCCTCCACTTT.

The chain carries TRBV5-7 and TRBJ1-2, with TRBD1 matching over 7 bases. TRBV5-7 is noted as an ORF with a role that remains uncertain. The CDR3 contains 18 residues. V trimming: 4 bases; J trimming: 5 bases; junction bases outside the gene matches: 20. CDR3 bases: TGTGCCAGCAGCGCACACCCTTGCCAGGGGGTCGATTATTATGGCTACACCTTC. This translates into CASSAHPCQGVDYYGYTF.

The CDR3 is CASGLVWGDNSPLHF. The CDR3 bases are TGTGCTAGTGGTTTGGTATGGGGGGATAATTCACCCCTCCACTTT. The gene calls are TRBV12-5 and TRBJ1-6; a possible D gene is TRBD1 (5 bases). The germline gives CDR1 LGHNT, CDR2 FRNRAP. This CDR3 region has 15 residues. Trimming removed 0 bases at V and 5 bases at J, with 8 bases between.

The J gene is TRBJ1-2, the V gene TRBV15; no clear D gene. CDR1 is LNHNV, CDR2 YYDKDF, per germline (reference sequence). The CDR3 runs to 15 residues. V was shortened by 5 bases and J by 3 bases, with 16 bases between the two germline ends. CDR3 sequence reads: CATSRSMGTDYGYTF. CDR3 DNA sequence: TGTGCCACCAGCCGAAGCATGGGCACGGACTATGGCTACACCTTC.

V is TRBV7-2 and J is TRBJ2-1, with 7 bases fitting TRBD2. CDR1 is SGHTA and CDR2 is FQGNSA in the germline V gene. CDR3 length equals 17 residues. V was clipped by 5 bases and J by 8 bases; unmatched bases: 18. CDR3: CASSPSRGLLGGDEQFF. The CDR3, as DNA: TGTGCCAGCAGCCCCTCCCGGGGACTATTGGGGGGGGATGAGCAGTTCTTC.

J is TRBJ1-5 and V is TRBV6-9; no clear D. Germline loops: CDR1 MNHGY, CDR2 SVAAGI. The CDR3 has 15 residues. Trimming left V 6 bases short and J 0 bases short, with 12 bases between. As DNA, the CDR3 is TGTGCCAGCAGGAGGTTTGGAGATAGCAATCAGCCCCAGCATTTT. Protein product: CASRRFGDSNQPQHF.

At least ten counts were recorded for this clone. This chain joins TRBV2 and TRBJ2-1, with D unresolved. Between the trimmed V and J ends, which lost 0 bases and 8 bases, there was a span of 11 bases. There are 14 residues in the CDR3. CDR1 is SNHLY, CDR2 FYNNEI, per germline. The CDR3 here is CASSEALWAHEQFF. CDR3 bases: TGTGCCAGCAGTGAAGCGCTGTGGGCCCATGAGCAGTTCTTC.

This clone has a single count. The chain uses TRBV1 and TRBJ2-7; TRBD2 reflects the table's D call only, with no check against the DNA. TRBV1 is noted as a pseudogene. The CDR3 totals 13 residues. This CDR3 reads CTSPRAGGYEQYF. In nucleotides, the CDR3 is TGCACCAGCCCCAGGGCGGGGGGGTACGAGCAGTACTTC.

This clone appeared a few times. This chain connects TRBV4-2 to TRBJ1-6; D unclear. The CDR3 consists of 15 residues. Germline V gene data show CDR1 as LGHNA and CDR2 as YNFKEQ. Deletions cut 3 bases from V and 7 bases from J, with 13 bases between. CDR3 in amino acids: CASSHVAGLNSPLHF. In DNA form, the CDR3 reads TGTGCCAGCAGCCACGTCGCGGGTCTGAATTCACCCCTCCACTTT.

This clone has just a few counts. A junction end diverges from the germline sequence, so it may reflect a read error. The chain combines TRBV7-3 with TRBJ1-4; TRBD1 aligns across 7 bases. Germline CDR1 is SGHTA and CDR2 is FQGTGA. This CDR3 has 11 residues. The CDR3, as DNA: TGTGCCAGCAGCGAAGGGGGCAACGCGTCCTTT. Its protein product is CASSEGGNASF.

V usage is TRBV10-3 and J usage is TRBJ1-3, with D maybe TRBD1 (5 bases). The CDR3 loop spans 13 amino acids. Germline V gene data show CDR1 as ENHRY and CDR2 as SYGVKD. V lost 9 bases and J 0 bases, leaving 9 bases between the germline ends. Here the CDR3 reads CAIVGGSGNTIYF. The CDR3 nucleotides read TGTGCCATAGTGGGGGGCTCTGGAAACACCATATATTTT.

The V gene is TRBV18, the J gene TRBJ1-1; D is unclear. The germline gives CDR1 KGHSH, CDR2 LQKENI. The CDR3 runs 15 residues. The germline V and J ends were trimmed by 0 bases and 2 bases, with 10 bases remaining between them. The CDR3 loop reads CASSPPSVPNTEAFF. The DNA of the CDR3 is TGTGCCAGCTCACCACCGTCAGTCCCTAACACTGAAGCTTTCTTT.

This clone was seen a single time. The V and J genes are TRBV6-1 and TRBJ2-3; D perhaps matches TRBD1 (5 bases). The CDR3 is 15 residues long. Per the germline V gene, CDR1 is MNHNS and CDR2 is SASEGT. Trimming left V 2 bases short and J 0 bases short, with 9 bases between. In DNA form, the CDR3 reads TGTGCCAGCAGTGAATGGGGCAGTAGCACAGATACGCAGTATTTT. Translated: CASSEWGSSTDTQYF.

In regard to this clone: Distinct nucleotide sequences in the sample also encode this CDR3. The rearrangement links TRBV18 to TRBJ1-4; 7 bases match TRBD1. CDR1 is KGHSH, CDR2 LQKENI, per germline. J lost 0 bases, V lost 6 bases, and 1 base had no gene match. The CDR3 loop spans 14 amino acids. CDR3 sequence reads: CASSQGATNEKLFF. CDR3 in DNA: TGTGCCAGCTCCCAGGGGGCAACTAATGAAAAACTGTTTTTT.

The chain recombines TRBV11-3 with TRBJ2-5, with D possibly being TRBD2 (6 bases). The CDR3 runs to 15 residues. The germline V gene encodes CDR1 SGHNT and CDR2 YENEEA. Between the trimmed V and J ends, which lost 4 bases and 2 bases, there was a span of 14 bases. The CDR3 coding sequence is TGTGCCAGCAGCTCCGGCGGGGCAGGTCAAGAGACCCAGTACTTC. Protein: CASSSGGAGQETQYF.